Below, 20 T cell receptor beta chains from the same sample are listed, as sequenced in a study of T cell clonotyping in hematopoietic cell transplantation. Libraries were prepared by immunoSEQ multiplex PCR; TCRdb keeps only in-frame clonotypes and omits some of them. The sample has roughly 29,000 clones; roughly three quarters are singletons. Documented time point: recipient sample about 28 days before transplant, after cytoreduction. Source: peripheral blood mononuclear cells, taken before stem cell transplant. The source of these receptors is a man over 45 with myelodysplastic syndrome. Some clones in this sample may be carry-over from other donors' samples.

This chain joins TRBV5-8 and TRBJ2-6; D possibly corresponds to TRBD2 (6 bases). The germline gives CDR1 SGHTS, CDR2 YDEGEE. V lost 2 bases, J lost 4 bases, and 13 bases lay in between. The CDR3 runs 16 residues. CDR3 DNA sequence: TGTGCCAGCAGCTTCCGCCATGCGGGGGGGGCCAACGTCCTGACTTTC. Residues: CASSFRHAGGANVLTF.

The CDR3 loop is CAWRRQSNEKLFF. DNA of the CDR3: TGTGCCTGGAGGAGGCAGAGTAATGAAAAACTGTTTTTT. The chain uses TRBV30 and TRBJ1-4; D call uncertain. Germline V gene sequence: CDR1 GTSNPN, CDR2 SVGIG (reference sequence). V was trimmed by 3 bases and J by 4 bases, leaving 9 bases between them. The CDR3 has 13 amino acids.

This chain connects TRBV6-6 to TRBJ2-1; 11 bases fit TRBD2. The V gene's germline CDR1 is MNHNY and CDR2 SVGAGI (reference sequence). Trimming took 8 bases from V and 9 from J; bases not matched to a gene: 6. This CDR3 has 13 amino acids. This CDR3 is CASRASGRSEQFF. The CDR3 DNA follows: TGTGCCAGCCGGGCTAGCGGGAGGAGTGAGCAGTTCTTC.

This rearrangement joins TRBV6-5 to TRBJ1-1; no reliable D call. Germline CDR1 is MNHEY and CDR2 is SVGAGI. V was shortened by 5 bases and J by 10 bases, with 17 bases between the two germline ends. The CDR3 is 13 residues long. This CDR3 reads CASSMLLGSPAFF. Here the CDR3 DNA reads TGTGCCAGCAGTATGTTGTTGGGGTCTCCAGCTTTCTTT.

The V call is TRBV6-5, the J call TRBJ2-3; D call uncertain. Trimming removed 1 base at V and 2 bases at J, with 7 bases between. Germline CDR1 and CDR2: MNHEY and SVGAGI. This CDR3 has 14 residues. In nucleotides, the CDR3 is TGTGCCAGCAGTTACTATGGGGACACAGATACGCAGTATTTT. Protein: CASSYYGDTDTQYF.

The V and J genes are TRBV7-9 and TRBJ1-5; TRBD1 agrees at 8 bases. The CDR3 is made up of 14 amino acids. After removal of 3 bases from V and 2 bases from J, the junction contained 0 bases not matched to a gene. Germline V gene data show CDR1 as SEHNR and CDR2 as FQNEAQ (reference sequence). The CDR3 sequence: CASSLGQGNQPQHF. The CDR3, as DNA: TGTGCCAGCAGCTTGGGACAGGGCAATCAGCCCCAGCATTTT.

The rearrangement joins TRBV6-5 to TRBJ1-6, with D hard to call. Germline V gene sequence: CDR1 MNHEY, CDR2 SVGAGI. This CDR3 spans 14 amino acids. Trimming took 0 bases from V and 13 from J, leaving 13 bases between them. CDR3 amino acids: CASSYSQVGAPLHF. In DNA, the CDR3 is TGTGCCAGCAGTTACTCTCAGGTCGGCGCGCCCCTCCACTTT.

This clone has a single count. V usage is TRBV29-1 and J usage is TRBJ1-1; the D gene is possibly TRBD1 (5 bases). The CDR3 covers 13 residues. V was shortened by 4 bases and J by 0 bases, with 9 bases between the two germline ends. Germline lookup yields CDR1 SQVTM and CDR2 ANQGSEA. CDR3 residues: CSVVRGLNTEAFF. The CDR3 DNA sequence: TGCAGCGTTGTTCGGGGCCTGAACACTGAAGCTTTCTTT.

The CDR3: CASSFTVNTEAFF. The CDR3 DNA reads TGTGCCAGCAGTTTTACAGTTAACACTGAAGCTTTCTTT. The V call is TRBV27, the J call TRBJ1-1; D gene unclear. Germline CDR1 reads MNHEY; CDR2 reads SMNVEV (reference sequence). The CDR3 totals 13 residues. With 3 bases removed from V and 2 bases from J, the gap between germline ends came to 7 bases.

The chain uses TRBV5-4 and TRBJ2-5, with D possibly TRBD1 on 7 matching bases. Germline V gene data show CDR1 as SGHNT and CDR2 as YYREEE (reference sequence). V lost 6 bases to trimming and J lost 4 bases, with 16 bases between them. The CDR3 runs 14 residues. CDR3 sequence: CASKRGPGGETQYF. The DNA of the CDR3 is TGTGCCAGCAAGAGGGGGCCCGGGGGAGAGACCCAGTACTTC. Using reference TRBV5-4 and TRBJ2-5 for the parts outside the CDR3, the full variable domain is ETGVTQSPTHLIKTRGQQVTLRCSSQSGHNTVSWYQQALGQGPQFIFQYYREEENGRGNFPPRFSGLQFPNYSSELNVNALELDDSALYLCASKRGPGGETQYFGPGTRLLVL.

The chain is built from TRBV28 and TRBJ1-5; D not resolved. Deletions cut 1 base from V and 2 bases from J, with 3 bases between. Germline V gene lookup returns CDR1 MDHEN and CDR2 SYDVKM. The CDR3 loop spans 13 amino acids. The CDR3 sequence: CASSLLGNQPQHF. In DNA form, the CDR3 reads TGTGCCAGCAGTTTATTGGGCAATCAGCCCCAGCATTTT.

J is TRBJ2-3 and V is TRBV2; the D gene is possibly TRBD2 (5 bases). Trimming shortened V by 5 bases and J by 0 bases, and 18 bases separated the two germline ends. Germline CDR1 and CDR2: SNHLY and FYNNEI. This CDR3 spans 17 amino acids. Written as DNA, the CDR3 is TGTGCCAGCAGTTTCCTTACTAGTGGGGTTAGCACAGATACGCAGTATTTT. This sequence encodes CASSFLTSGVSTDTQYF.

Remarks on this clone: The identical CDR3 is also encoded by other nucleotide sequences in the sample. The CDR3 reads CASSLGLAGSTDTQYF. The CDR3, as DNA: TGCGCCAGCAGCCTCGGACTAGCGGGAAGCACAGATACGCAGTATTTT. The V call is TRBV5-1, the J call TRBJ2-3; 12 bases match TRBD2. This CDR3 is built from 16 residues. Trimming took 4 bases from V and 0 from J; bases not matched to a gene: 3. Germline loops: CDR1 SGHRS, CDR2 YFSETQ.

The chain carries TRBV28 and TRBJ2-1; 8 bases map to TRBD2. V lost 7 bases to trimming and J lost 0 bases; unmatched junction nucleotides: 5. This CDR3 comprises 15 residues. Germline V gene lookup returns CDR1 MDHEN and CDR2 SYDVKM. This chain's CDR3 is CASTLRGGSYNEQFF. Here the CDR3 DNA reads TGTGCCAGCACCCTCCGGGGGGGCTCCTACAATGAGCAGTTCTTC. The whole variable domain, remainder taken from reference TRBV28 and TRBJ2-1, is DVKVTQSSRYLVKRTGEKVFLECVQDMDHENMFWYRQDPGLGLRLIYFSYDVKMKEKGDIPEGYSVSREKKERFSLILESASTNQTSMYLCASTLRGGSYNEQFFGPGTRLTVL.

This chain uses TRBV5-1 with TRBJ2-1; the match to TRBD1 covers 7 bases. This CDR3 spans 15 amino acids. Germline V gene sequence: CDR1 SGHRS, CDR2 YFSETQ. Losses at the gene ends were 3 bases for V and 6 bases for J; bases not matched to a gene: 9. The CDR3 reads CASSSVGQNGNEQFF. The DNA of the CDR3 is TGCGCCAGCAGCTCGGTGGGACAGAATGGCAATGAGCAGTTCTTC. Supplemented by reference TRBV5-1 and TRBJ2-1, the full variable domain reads KAGVTQTPRYLIKTRGQQVTLSCSPISGHRSVSWYQQTPGQGLQFLFEYFSETQRNKGNFPGRFSGRQFSNSRSEMNVSTLELGDSALYLCASSSVGQNGNEQFFGPGTRLTVL.

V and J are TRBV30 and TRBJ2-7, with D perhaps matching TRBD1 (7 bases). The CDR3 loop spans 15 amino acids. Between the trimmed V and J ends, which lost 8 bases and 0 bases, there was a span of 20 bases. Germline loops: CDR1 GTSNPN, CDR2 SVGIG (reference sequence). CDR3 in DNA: TGTGCCCTGGAAGGGACTCGGGACAGCTCCTACGAGCAGTACTTC. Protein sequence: CALEGTRDSSYEQYF.

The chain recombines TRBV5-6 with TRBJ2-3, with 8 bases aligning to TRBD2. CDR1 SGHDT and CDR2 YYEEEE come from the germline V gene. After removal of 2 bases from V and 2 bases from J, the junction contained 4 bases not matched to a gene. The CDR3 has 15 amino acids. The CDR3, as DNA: TGTGCCAGCAGCTTTGCGGGGGGAAACACAGATACGCAGTATTTT. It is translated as CASSFAGGNTDTQYF.

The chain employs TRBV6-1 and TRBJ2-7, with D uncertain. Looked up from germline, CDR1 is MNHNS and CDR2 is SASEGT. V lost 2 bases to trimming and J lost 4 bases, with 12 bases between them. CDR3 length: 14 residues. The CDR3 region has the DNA TGTGCCAGCAGTGAACGGTCCAACCTTTACGAGCAGTACTTC. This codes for CASSERSNLYEQYF.

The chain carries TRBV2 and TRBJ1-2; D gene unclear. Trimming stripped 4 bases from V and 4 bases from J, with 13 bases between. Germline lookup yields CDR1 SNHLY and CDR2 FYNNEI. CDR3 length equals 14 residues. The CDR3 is CASSAGLEAYGYTF. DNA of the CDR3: TGTGCCAGCAGTGCGGGGTTGGAGGCCTATGGCTACACCTTC.

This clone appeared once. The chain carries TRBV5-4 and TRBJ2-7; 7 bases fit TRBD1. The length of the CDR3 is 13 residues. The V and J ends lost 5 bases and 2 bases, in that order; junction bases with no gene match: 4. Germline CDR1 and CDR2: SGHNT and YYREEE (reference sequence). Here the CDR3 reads CASRPQGTYEQYF. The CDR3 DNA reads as TGTGCCAGCAGGCCACAGGGGACCTACGAGCAGTACTTC. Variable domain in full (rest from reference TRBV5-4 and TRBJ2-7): ETGVTQSPTHLIKTRGQQVTLRCSSQSGHNTVSWYQQALGQGPQFIFQYYREEENGRGNFPPRFSGLQFPNYSSELNVNALELDDSALYLCASRPQGTYEQYFGPGTRLTVT.